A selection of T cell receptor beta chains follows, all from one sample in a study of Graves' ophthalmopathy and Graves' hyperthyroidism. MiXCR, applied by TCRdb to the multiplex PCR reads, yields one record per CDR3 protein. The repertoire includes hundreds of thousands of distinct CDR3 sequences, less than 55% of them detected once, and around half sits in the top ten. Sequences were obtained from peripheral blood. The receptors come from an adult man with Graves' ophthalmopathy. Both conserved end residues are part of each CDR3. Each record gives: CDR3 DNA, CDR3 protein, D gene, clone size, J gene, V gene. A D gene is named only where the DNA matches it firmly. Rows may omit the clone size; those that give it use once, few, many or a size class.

TGTGCCAGCAGCTTAGAGTGGAGAGACACTGAAGCTTTCTTT | CASSLEWRDTEAFF | - | - | TRBJ1-1 | TRBV7-2
TGTGCCAGCAGTCCCCAACGTCAGCCCCAGCATTTT | CASSPQRQPQHF | - | - | TRBJ1-5 | TRBV6-5
TGTGCCATCAGTGCTGAACAGGGGAGGAACTATAACTATGGCTACACCTTC | CAISAEQGRNYNYGYTF | TRBD1 | few | TRBJ1-2 | TRBV10-3
TGCAGCGTTGAAGATCTTCAGGGCAGGGGGAGGTATGAGCAGTACTTC | CSVEDLQGRGRYEQYF | - | - | TRBJ2-7 | TRBV29-1
TGCAGTGCTAGAGATGGGCATTCGGGAGGAAACACTGAAGCTTTCTTT | CSARDGHSGGNTEAFF | - | - | TRBJ1-1 | TRBV20-1
TGTGCCAGTGAAAACTTTGGTGCAACTAATGAAAAACTGTTTTTT | CASENFGATNEKLFF | - | few | TRBJ1-4 | TRBV19
TGTGCCAGCAGTTACACTAGCGGCGGTACCGGGGAGCTGTTTTTT | CASSYTSGGTGELFF | TRBD2 | - | TRBJ2-2 | TRBV7-2
TGCAGCGTTGTGACTGGCACTGAAGCTTTCTTT | CSVVTGTEAFF | - | many | TRBJ1-1 | TRBV29-1
TGCAGAGCGGAACGAGGGTCGAACTATGGCTACACCTTC | CRAERGSNYGYTF | - | few | TRBJ1-2 | TRBV20-1
TGCAGCGCGGACTCAAGGAACACTGAAGCTTTCTTT | CSADSRNTEAFF | - | - | TRBJ1-1 | TRBV29-1
TGTGCCACCAGTGATTCGGCTAGCGGGGGGTACTACGAGCAGTACTTC | CATSDSASGGYYEQYF | TRBD2 | - | TRBJ2-7 | TRBV24-1
TGCAGCAGCTTAGATTGGGTGGGTCTGGAGACCCAGTACTTC | CSSLDWVGLETQYF | - | - | TRBJ2-5 | TRBV29-1
TGTGCCAGCAGAGGGACAGGGGGGTTGAGCAATCAGCCCCAGCATTTT | CASRGTGGLSNQPQHF | TRBD1 | - | TRBJ1-5 | TRBV2
TGTGCCAGTTCCCTTGATATGGGAATGGGCGTGTATGGCTACACCTTC | CASSLDMGMGVYGYTF | - | few | TRBJ1-2 | TRBV6-5
TGCAGCAGTCCAGCGACAGGGGGGAACACTGAAGCTTTCTTT | CSSPATGGNTEAFF | TRBD1 | - | TRBJ1-1 | TRBV29-1
TGCAGTGCCCGTACTCCACAGGGTATCACCGGGGAGCTGTTTTTT | CSARTPQGITGELFF | - | many | TRBJ2-2 | TRBV20-1
TGCAGTGCTAGGTTAAGACAGGGGGAAGGTTCACCCCTCCACTTT | CSARLRQGEGSPLHF | TRBD1 | - | TRBJ1-6 | TRBV20-1
TGCGCCAGCAGCCAAGACTGGGGGTACGAGCAGTACTTC | CASSQDWGYEQYF | - | - | TRBJ2-7 | TRBV4-1
TGTGCCAGGGGACAGGGGAAGGACTATGGCTACACCTTC | CARGQGKDYGYTF | TRBD1 | many | TRBJ1-2 | TRBV2
TGTGCTAGTGGTGTCTACAGGGGTGCTAGCAATCAGCCCCAGCATTTT | CASGVYRGASNQPQHF | TRBD1 | - | TRBJ1-5 | TRBV12-3/TRBV12-4
TGTGCCAGCAGTACAGCCCCTCGGGGTGAGCAGTACTTC | CASSTAPRGEQYF | - | few | TRBJ2-7 | TRBV6-6
TGCAGCGTTGTCCGGGGGGCGCTCTCGGAAGAGCAGTACTTC | CSVVRGALSEEQYF | - | few | TRBJ2-7 | TRBV29-1
TGTGCCAGCAGCGCCATTATGACAGGGGTTAATCAGCCCCAGCATTTT | CASSAIMTGVNQPQHF | TRBD1 | once | TRBJ1-5 | TRBV10-3
TGTGCCAGCAGCTCCACGTGGACAGTTTCCGCCCACTATGGCTACACCTTC | CASSSTWTVSAHYGYTF | - | - | TRBJ1-2 | TRBV7-9
TGTGCCAGCAGTCCCGCCGGGACACCCCCCTACGAGCAGTACTTC | CASSPAGTPPYEQYF | - | - | TRBJ2-7 | TRBV10-3
TGTGCCAGCAGCGTAGGCCTCAGACTAGCGGGGCACAGCGAGACCCAGTACTTC | CASSVGLRLAGHSETQYF | TRBD2 | - | TRBJ2-5 | TRBV9
TGTGCCACCAGTGACGGCATTTTTGGAAACACCATATATTTT | CATSDGIFGNTIYF | - | - | TRBJ1-3 | TRBV24-1
TGTGCCAGCAGCCACCGGGACAGGTTTTCCTATGGCTACACCTTC | CASSHRDRFSYGYTF | TRBD1 | many | TRBJ1-2 | TRBV25-1
TGTGCCAGCAGCCCCTGGGCCGGGAGGGAGACCCAGTACTTC | CASSPWAGRETQYF | TRBD2 | few | TRBJ2-5 | TRBV4-1
TGTGCCAGCAGTTACGACAGAAGTCAAGAGACCCAGTACTTC | CASSYDRSQETQYF | - | - | TRBJ2-5 | TRBV6-5
TGTGCCAGCAGCGTAGCTAGCGCCTGGGGAGAGACCCAGTACTTC | CASSVASAWGETQYF | - | many | TRBJ2-5 | TRBV9
TGTGCCAGCAGCTTAACCAATATGAACACTGAAGCTTTCTTT | CASSLTNMNTEAFF | - | - | TRBJ1-1 | TRBV7-9
TGTGCCAGCAGGGAGGAGACAGGGAGAGGGAACACTGAAGCTTTCTTT | CASREETGRGNTEAFF | TRBD1 | - | TRBJ1-1 | TRBV2
TGCAGTGCTAGAGTGGGGGTCTACGAGCAGTACTTC | CSARVGVYEQYF | - | - | TRBJ2-7 | TRBV20-1
TGTGCCAGCAGCTTCGATTTACAGGGGATGGGGGAAAAACTGTTTTTT | CASSFDLQGMGEKLFF | TRBD1 | once | TRBJ1-4 | TRBV12-3/TRBV12-4
TGTGCCAGCAGCCCGAACGGGGATAATGTTTATGGCTACACCTTC | CASSPNGDNVYGYTF | - | few | TRBJ1-2 | TRBV5-5
TGTGCCAGCAGTACCCGGGAGATGAACACTGAAGCTTTCTTT | CASSTREMNTEAFF | - | few | TRBJ1-1 | TRBV12-3/TRBV12-4
TGTGCCAGCAGTCGAGACAGGGGGGACGGCTACACCTTC | CASSRDRGDGYTF | TRBD1 | - | TRBJ1-2 | TRBV6-6
TGCAGCGTTGAAAGAGCTAACTATGGCTACACCTTC | CSVERANYGYTF | - | - | TRBJ1-2 | TRBV29-1
TGTGCCATCAGTGAGTCGACTAGCGGGAGAACAGATACGCAGTATTTT | CAISESTSGRTDTQYF | TRBD2 | - | TRBJ2-3 | TRBV10-3
TGCAGCGCTGAGACAGGGTCTGGGGCCAACGTCCTGACTTTC | CSAETGSGANVLTF | TRBD1 | many | TRBJ2-6 | TRBV29-1
TGTGCCACTCCCGCGGCAGGGGGCCCTGAAGCTTTCTTT | CATPAAGGPEAFF | TRBD1 | few | TRBJ1-1 | TRBV2
TGTGCCAGCAGCGTAGTGGAGGGGAGGACTGAAGCTTTCTTT | CASSVVEGRTEAFF | - | - | TRBJ1-1 | TRBV9
TGTGCCAGCAGCCTGGGGGAAGGGATCACTGAAGCTTTCTTT | CASSLGEGITEAFF | - | few | TRBJ1-1 | TRBV12-3/TRBV12-4
TGTGCCACCAGTGTACGGCAGGGTTATGGCTACACCTTC | CATSVRQGYGYTF | - | - | TRBJ1-2 | TRBV24-1
TGTGCCAGCAGTTCCCCCGGTGGCTACACCTTC | CASSSPGGYTF | - | - | TRBJ1-2 | TRBV6-1
TGCGCCAGCAGCTTAACGCTCGCGGATCCCTACGAGCAGTACTTC | CASSLTLADPYEQYF | - | - | TRBJ2-7 | TRBV5-1
TGTGCCAGCAGCCCCAGGACAGGGAAGATCTACGAGCAGTACTTC | CASSPRTGKIYEQYF | TRBD1 | - | TRBJ2-7 | TRBV7-2
TGTGCCAGCAGCTCCCACGGGACAGGGGGAAATTCACCCCTCCACTTT | CASSSHGTGGNSPLHF | TRBD1 | - | TRBJ1-6 | TRBV9
TGTGCCAGCAGTCCCTGGGACGGGAGGAATCAGCCCCAGCATTTT | CASSPWDGRNQPQHF | - | - | TRBJ1-5 | TRBV28
TGCAGTGCTGAATCGATCGGGGGGAGCCAAGAGACCCAGTACTTC | CSAESIGGSQETQYF | TRBD2 | - | TRBJ2-5 | TRBV29-1
TGTGCCAGCACCCCGATACTAGCGCAGGGCACCGGGGAGCTGTTTTTT | CASTPILAQGTGELFF | TRBD2 | - | TRBJ2-2 | TRBV7-2
TGTGCCAGCAGCTTAGGCGCAGGCACGGATATCTTGTGGGGCTACACCTTC | CASSLGAGTDILWGYTF | - | - | TRBJ1-2 | TRBV7-2